Sequencing of this T cell receptor (beta chain) was carried out in a study of shared clonotypes between healthy human individuals. Data came from immunoSEQ multiplex PCR; TCRdb stores just in-frame clones and leaves some out. The top ten hold approximately 0.35% of the sample, which has about 2.4 million clones, approximately 94% seen once. V was shortened by 3 bases and J by 6 bases, with 14 bases between the two germline ends. The length of the CDR3 is 14 residues. Germline V gives CDR1 MNHEY, CDR2 SVGAGI. There are a few counts of this clone. The chain uses TRBV6-5 and TRBJ1-1; D gene ambiguous. The specimen sequenced was naive CD4+ T cells from PBMCs. Subset noted: CD45RA+ positively selected. The source of this sequence is a man younger than 30 in good health. Some clones in this sample may be carry-over from other donors' samples. As DNA, the CDR3 is TGTGCCAGCAGTTATGATCCGGGCGTCGCTGAAGCTTTCTTT. Translating it yields CASSYDPGVAEAFF.